A single TCR beta chain is shown here with its context. Its antigen target is currently unknown. No much larger clone exists at a distance of one base, and base qualities are not known. These data are taken from a study of blood T cell repertoires in COVID-19 (dated by TCRdb to the early 2020s). For the wider study: Collaborator samples came from the United States, Italy and Spain and covered acute and convalescent phases of COVID-19. The prospective study material was composed of cDNA or gDNA derived from T cells, B-cell-depleted T cells, or PBMCs. Subjects who had been exposed to COVID-19, were actively infected with it, or had recovered from it provided the deeply sampled blood TCRbeta repertoires that made up the dataset. The repertoires were released in a freely available public database meant as a resource for research on the immune response to SARS-CoV-2. Samples came from the ongoing ImmuneRACE study (first 160 participants) plus 1,254 subjects from 6 global collaborators. A de-identified subject ID, COVID-19 status, age in years and sex were almost always included in the sample metadata. Where available, HLA class I and class II types were obtained from metadata supplied by the sample provider rather than from assay-based typing.

The study at large found these results: The quantity of clinical and demographic metadata differed by source and by participant and was supplied without curation.

The germline V gene specifies MNHEY as CDR1 and SVGEGT as CDR2. The CDR3 holds 15 amino acids from the cysteine to the phenylalanine. Left in the record is the CDR3 DNA by itself, 45 bases read in frame from the first base. Trimming removed 4 bases from V and 2 bases from J; the gene matches leave 6 bases unexplained. TCRbeta CDR3 regions were amplified from genomic DNA by means of the immunoSEQ Assay, a bias-controlled multiplex PCR. On the study's bioinformatics: Nucleated cell counts per sample were estimated from amplification of reference gene primers within the assay. To quantify the absolute abundance of each unique TCRbeta CDR3 rearrangement, sequence reads were collapsed and filtered. For each sample, productive Simpson clonality was calculated by taking the square root of Simpson's diversity index across productive rearrangements. TCRdb carries this immuneACCESS record with in-frame sequences only. Its versions omit some clonotypes, under half of them owing to an unresolved V gene in the studies checked, with the rest unexplained. V and J calls and clone size follow that table, whereas D and trimming were derived from the DNA. This sample is represented by some 200,000 clones; about 81% of them were singletons. The ten largest clones take up about 5% of the sample.

In Seattle, one collaborating source enrolled patients while the infection was active and tracked those patients longitudinally over the course of disease. Whole blood was collected in K2EDTA tubes by collaborating institutions according to the institutions' own protocols. For TCRbeta analysis, collaborator samples were shipped as frozen whole blood, as isolated PBMCs, or as DNA extracted from either sample type. The chain couples TRBV6-2 or TRBV6-3 to TRBJ2-7; the junction holds 9 bases that match TRBD2. The source is a woman aged 70 to 79 with COVID-19, enrolled during active disease. Sequences were obtained from peripheral blood. The CDR3 region: CASSWGASGAYEQYF. The bases are TGTGCCAGCAGTTGGGGGGCTAGCGGGGCCTACGAGCAGTACTTC.